A single sample is the source of the 23 T cell receptor beta chains below, sequenced in a study of T cell repertoires in cytomegalovirus infection. TCRdb re-derived calls from the reads in MiXCR, one entry per CDR3 protein. This sample carries hundreds of thousands of distinct CDR3 sequences, approximately 24% of them seen once, and the ten largest clones take 8%. What was sequenced was CD8+ T cells from PBMCs. All receptors come from a human donor in good health (CMV status not recorded). Some clones in this sample may be carry-over from other donors' samples.

This clonotype showed up many times. The chain employs TRBV7-6 and TRBJ2-1; D is ambiguous. The V end lost 5 bases, the J end lost 3 bases, and 14 bases lay between the germline ends. The CDR3 totals 15 residues. Germline CDR1 reads SGHVS; CDR2 reads FNYEAQ. CDR3: CASSRAVRGYNEQFF. In DNA form, the CDR3 reads TGTGCCAGCAGCCGCGCGGTCAGAGGCTACAATGAGCAGTTCTTC.

This clonotype was seen a handful of times. The V call is TRBV9, the J call TRBJ2-1; tentatively, D is TRBD2 (6 bases). The V end was cut by 0 bases, the J end by 7 bases, with 17 bases between. The germline V gene has CDR1 SGDLS and CDR2 YYNGEE. The CDR3 is 16 amino acids. CDR3 amino acids: CASSVVGGKERNEQFF. Written as DNA, the CDR3 is TGTGCCAGCAGCGTAGTTGGGGGGAAGGAGAGGAATGAGCAGTTCTTC.

To note about this clonotype: A junction boundary mismatches the germline segment, possibly from a read error. The gene calls are TRBV7-7 and TRBJ2-1; 9 nucleotides agree with TRBD1. CDR3 length equals 15 residues. In germline, CDR1 is SSHAT, CDR2 FNYEAQ (reference sequence). The CDR3 DNA reads TGTGCTAGCAGTGCCGGGACAGGGACTAACAATGAGCAGTTCTTC. Amino acid sequence: CASSAGTGTNNEQFF.

The chain couples TRBV14 to TRBJ2-3; unclear D gene. The CDR3 has 14 residues. The V end was cut by 0 bases, the J end by 4 bases, with 8 bases between. Germline V lookup: CDR1 SGHDN, CDR2 FVKESK. The CDR3 region is CASSQEDDADTQYF. The CDR3 DNA follows: TGTGCCAGCAGCCAAGAAGACGATGCAGATACGCAGTATTTT.

At least ten counts were recorded for this clonotype. As DNA, the CDR3 is TGTGCCAGCAGCTTAGGCTCCTCGATTGGTAGGGGGAACACTGAAGCTTTCTTT. Protein sequence: CASSLGSSIGRGNTEAFF. V usage is TRBV7-2 and J usage is TRBJ1-1, with D maybe TRBD1 (5 bases). This CDR3 region has 18 residues. The germline CDR1 and CDR2 sequences are SGHTA and FQGNSA. V was clipped by 1 base and J by 1 base, with 19 bases between them.

The chain is built from TRBV6-1 and TRBJ2-5, with D tentatively TRBD1 or TRBD2 (6 bases each). V lost 6 bases, J lost 9 bases, and 20 bases lay in between. CDR1 and CDR2 from the germline V gene are MNHNS and SASEGT. The CDR3 has 14 amino acids. In DNA, the CDR3 is TGTGCCAGCAGAACTCGGCGGGGTCACAGGGCCCAGTACTTC. Its protein product is CASRTRRGHRAQYF.

The V gene is TRBV2, the J gene TRBJ2-7; D may match TRBD1 or TRBD2 (5 bases each). Germline V gene sequence: CDR1 SNHLY, CDR2 FYNNEI. With 8 bases removed from V and 6 bases from J, the gap between germline ends came to 17 bases. CDR3 length: 13 residues. The CDR3 region is CASARRGGGEQYV. The CDR3 DNA sequence: TGTGCCAGCGCCAGACGGGGTGGGGGCGAGCAGTACGTC.

As DNA, the CDR3 is TGTGCCAGCAGTATACGGGACAGAGCTTACAATGAGCAGTTCTTC. It is translated as CASSIRDRAYNEQFF. The chain recombines TRBV27 with TRBJ2-1, with 7 bases aligning to TRBD1. Germline trimming cut 5 bases from V and 4 bases from J; bases unmatched to any gene: 8. The CDR3 is 15 amino acids. CDR1 MNHEY and CDR2 SMNVEV come from the germline V gene (reference sequence).

In this sample, this clonotype turned up a few times. The genes are TRBV28 and TRBJ1-1; D not certain. CDR3 size: 13 residues. The V gene lost 7 bases and the J gene lost 3 bases, with 12 bases spanning the gap. Germline CDR1 MDHEN, CDR2 SYDVKM. The CDR3 region has the DNA TGTGCCAGCAATTCCCTGACTGACACTGAAGCTTTCTTT. Amino acids: CASNSLTDTEAFF.

This clonotype was counted ten times or more. The chain recombines TRBV7-8 with TRBJ2-3; maybe TRBD2 (5 bases). V was cut by 2 bases and J by 6 bases, with 12 bases left in between. The CDR3 length is 14 residues. Germline-derived CDR1 and CDR2 are SGHVS and FQNEAQ. The CDR3 DNA reads TGTGCCAGCAGCTTATTGGGCCCGGGGGATACGCAGTATTTT. Translation gives CASSLLGPGDTQYF.

This clonotype was counted many times. V usage is TRBV12-3 or TRBV12-4 and J usage is TRBJ1-1; D is unresolved. Deletions cut 7 bases from V and 4 bases from J, with 10 bases between. The CDR3 length is 12 residues. The CDR3: CASTPGSTEAFF. CDR3 bases: TGTGCCAGCACCCCCGGGTCCACTGAAGCTTTCTTT.

The chain carries TRBV7-4 and TRBJ2-6; D is ambiguous. Germline CDR1 and CDR2: SGHVT and SQSDAQ. This CDR3 is built from 15 residues. V was shortened by 4 bases and J by 1 base, with 8 bases between the two germline ends. CDR3 protein: CASSSHASGANVLTF. The CDR3 region has the DNA TGTGCCAGCAGCTCACATGCGTCTGGGGCCAACGTCCTGACTTTC. Together with reference TRBV7-4 and TRBJ2-6, the CDR3 gives the full variable domain: GAGVSQSPRYKVAKRGRDVALRCDSISGHVTLYWYRQTLGQGSEVLTYSQSDAQRDKSGRPSGRFSAERPERSVSTLKIQRTEQGDSAVYLCASSSHASGANVLTFGAGSRLTVL.

The chain employs TRBV19 and TRBJ2-7; TRBD1 matches at 7 bases. CDR1 LNHDA and CDR2 SQIVND come from the germline V gene (reference sequence). Unmatched junction bases numbered 20, after V lost 6 bases and J lost 3 bases. The CDR3 has 18 amino acids. CDR3 nucleotide sequence: TGTGCCAGTAGCCTCCGGACCCCCCCCGGGACAGATATCTACGAGCAGTACTTC. It specifies CASSLRTPPGTDIYEQYF.

The V gene is TRBV29-1, the J gene TRBJ2-1; the D call may be TRBD1 or TRBD2 (5 bases each). Germline V CDR1 and CDR2: SQVTM, ANQGSEA. The CDR3 extends over 20 amino acids. Trimming pared 0 bases from V and 8 bases from J, leaving 32 bases between. The CDR3 loop is CSVEDFKDLHVGTVNDEQFF. CDR3 bases: TGCAGCGTTGAAGATTTTAAGGATCTGCATGTGGGGACCGTTAACGATGAGCAGTTCTTC.

The chain is built from TRBV6-5 and TRBJ2-5, with D possibly called TRBD1 or TRBD2 (6 bases each). CDR3 length: 14 amino acids. From germline, CDR1 is MNHEY and CDR2 SVGAGI. Deletions cut 6 bases from V and 5 bases from J, with 16 bases between. Here the CDR3 DNA reads TGTGCCAGCAGAAGAAAGGGGGGTCAGGAGACCCAGTACTTC. It translates to CASRRKGGQETQYF.

The genes are TRBV5-5 and TRBJ2-1; D may be TRBD1 (6 bases). Germline CDR1 and CDR2: SGHKS and YYEKEE (reference sequence). This CDR3 has 16 amino acids. V was clipped by 4 bases and J by 7 bases, with 21 bases between them. Here the CDR3 DNA reads TGTGCCAGCAGCCCTCCAGGGGTCCACCTTGGGAATGAGCAGTTCTTC. Translating gives CASSPPGVHLGNEQFF.

As regards this clonotype: Compared with germline, one end of the junction differs, possibly owing to a read error. This chain connects TRBV4-2 to TRBJ2-4; D not certain. The CDR3 loop spans 14 amino acids. Germline V gives CDR1 LGHNA, CDR2 YNFKEQ. The CDR3 bases are TGTGCCAGCAACCAAGTTTTGGCCAAAAACATTCAGTACTTC. Its translation: CASNQVLAKNIQYF.

The V call is TRBV7-4, the J call TRBJ2-7; the match to TRBD2 covers 10 bases. This CDR3 is built from 16 residues. Germline assignment: CDR1 SGHVT and CDR2 SQSDAQ. With V trimmed by 6 bases and J by 3 bases, 11 bases remained unmatched. DNA of the CDR3: TGTGCCAGCAGACCCAGCGGGGGGGAAAGCTTCTACGAGCAGTACTTC. Translated, it gives CASRPSGGESFYEQYF.

The table lists this clonotype with many counts. The junction shows a germline mismatch at one end, possibly a read error. V is TRBV7-2 and J is TRBJ2-5; TRBD2 matches 14 bases. CDR3 length: 17 residues. Per germline, CDR1 SGHTA and CDR2 FQGNSA. CDR3 DNA: TGTGTCAGCACCCGAGGACTAGCGGGGGGTTGGCAAGAGACCCAGTACTTC. This encodes CVSTRGLAGGWQETQYF.

This clonotype was picked up many times. V and J are TRBV7-2 and TRBJ2-7; 12 nucleotides agree with TRBD2. Trimming cost V 1 base and J 6 bases; bases outside gene matches: 7. The germline V gene encodes CDR1 SGHTA and CDR2 FQGNSA. The CDR3 spans 16 residues. The DNA of the CDR3 is TGTGCCAGCAGCTTAGATCCTAGCGGGGGGGCGGTCGAGCAGTACGTC. It is translated as CASSLDPSGGAVEQYV.

The chain links TRBV19 to TRBJ1-3, with 8 bases that match TRBD1. The CDR3 totals 18 residues. V dropped 4 bases and J dropped 0; count of bases not matched to a gene: 11. Germline V gene lookup returns CDR1 LNHDA and CDR2 SQIVND (reference sequence). The CDR3 protein is CASSNYRDRPYSGNTIYF. The CDR3 DNA is TGTGCCAGTAGTAACTACCGGGACAGGCCGTACTCTGGAAACACCATATATTTT.

The rearrangement links TRBV13 to TRBJ2-5; TRBD2 agrees at 9 bases. The CDR3 loop spans 16 amino acids. V dropped 2 bases and J dropped 5; count of bases not matched to a gene: 9. CDR1 and CDR2 (germline): PRHDT, FYEKMQ (reference sequence). The CDR3 nucleotides read TGTGCCAGCAGCTTACTTTTAGCGGGGGATACTGAGACCCAGTACTTC. Protein: CASSLLLAGDTETQYF.

This clonotype was seen only a few times. The rearrangement links TRBV29-1 to TRBJ1-2, with D uncertain. This CDR3 has 12 residues. Trimming took 4 bases from V and 3 from J, leaving 9 bases between them. Germline CDR1 is SQVTM and CDR2 is ANQGSEA. CDR3 sequence (DNA): TGCAGCGTTGTGTGGGGTCACTATGGCTACACCTTC. Translated, it gives CSVVWGHYGYTF.